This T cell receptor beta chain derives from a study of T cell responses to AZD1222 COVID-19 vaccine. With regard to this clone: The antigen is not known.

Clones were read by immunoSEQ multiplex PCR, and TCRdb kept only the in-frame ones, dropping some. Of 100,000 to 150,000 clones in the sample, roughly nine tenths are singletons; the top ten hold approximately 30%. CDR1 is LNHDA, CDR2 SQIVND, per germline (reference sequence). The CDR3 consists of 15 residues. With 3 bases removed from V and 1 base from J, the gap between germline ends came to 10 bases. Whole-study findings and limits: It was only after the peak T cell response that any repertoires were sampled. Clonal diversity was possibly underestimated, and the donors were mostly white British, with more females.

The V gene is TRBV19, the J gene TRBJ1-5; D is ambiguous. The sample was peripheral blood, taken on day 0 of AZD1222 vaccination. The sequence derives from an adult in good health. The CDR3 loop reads CASSIKGGSNQPQHF. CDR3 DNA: TGTGCCAGTAGTATTAAGGGTGGAAGCAATCAGCCCCAGCATTTT.